This T cell receptor beta chain was sequenced during a study of cytotoxic CD8 clonotypes in ibrutinib-treated CLL. With regard to this clone: Its antigen is as yet unknown.

Findings and caveats of the study: A difference in sampling times existed between sustained-remission and progressing patients.

CDR3 length: 15 residues. The V end was cut by 2 bases, the J end by 6 bases, with 16 bases between. Germline CDR1 is MNHNS and CDR2 is SASEGT. Depth targeted 1 in 200,000 to 1 in 1 million T cells, averaging roughly 9.3x coverage per clonotype. Sequencing used immunoSEQ multiplex PCR; TCRdb keeps in-frame clones, though not all of them. The data hold approximately 280,000 clones, with approximately 76% observed a single time. The material was PBMCs, obtained at disease progression, from a patient treated with ibrutinib. This receptor was identified in a human donor with chronic lymphocytic leukemia. The rearrangement joins TRBV6-1 to TRBJ1-2; the D gene is possibly TRBD1 (6 bases). The CDR3 protein is CASSEMGQGQNGYTF. For the CDR3, the DNA is TGTGCCAGCAGTGAAATGGGCCAGGGGCAAAATGGCTACACCTTC.